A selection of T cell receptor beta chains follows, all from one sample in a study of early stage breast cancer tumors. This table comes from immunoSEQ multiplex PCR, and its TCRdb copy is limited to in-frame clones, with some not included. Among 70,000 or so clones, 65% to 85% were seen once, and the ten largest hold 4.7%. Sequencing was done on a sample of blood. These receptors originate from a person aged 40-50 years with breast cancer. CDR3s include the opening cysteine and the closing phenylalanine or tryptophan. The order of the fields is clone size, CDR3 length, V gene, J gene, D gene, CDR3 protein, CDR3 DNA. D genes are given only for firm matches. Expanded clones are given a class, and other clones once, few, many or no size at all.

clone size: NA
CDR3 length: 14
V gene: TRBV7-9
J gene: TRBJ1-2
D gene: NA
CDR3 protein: CASSPGRANYGYTF
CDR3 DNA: TGTGCCAGCAGCCCTGGAAGGGCCAACTATGGCTACACCTTC

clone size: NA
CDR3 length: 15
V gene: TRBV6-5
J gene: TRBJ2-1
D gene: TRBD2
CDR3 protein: CASTRTSGTLSEQFF
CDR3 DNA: TGTGCCAGCACCCGGACTAGCGGGACTCTCAGTGAGCAGTTCTTC

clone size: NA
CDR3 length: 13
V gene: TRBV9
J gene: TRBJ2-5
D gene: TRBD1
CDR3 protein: CASSVGTEETQYF
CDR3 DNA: TGTGCCAGCAGCGTCGGGACAGAAGAGACCCAGTACTTC

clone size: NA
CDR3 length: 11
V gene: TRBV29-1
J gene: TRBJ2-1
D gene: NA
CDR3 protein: CSVASPNEQFF
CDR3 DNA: TGCAGCGTTGCTAGCCCCAATGAGCAGTTCTTC

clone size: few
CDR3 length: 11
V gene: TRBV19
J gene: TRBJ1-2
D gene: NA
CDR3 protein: CASRRDYGYTF
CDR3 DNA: TGTGCCAGTAGGAGAGACTATGGCTACACCTTC

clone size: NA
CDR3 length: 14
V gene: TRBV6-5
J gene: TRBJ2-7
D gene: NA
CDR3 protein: CASSLSAETYEQYF
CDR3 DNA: TGTGCCAGCAGTTTATCCGCGGAGACCTACGAGCAGTACTTC

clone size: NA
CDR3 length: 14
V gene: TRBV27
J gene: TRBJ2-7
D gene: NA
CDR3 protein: CASSLGTATYEQYF
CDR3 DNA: TGTGCCAGCAGTTTAGGGACGGCTACCTACGAGCAGTACTTC

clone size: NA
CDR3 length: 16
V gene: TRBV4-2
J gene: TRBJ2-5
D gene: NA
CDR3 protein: CASSNWGESNLETQYF
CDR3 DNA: TGTGCCAGCAGCAATTGGGGGGAGTCAAATTTAGAGACCCAGTACTTC

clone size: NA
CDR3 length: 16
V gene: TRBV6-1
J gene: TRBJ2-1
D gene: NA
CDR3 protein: CASSEGRAPSYNEQFF
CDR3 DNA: TGTGCCAGCAGTGAAGGCCGGGCCCCATCCTACAATGAGCAGTTCTTC

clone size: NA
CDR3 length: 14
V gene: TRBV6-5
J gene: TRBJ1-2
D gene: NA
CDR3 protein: CASSHSTDISGYTF
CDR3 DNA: TGTGCCAGCAGTCACTCGACAGACATCAGTGGCTACACCTTC

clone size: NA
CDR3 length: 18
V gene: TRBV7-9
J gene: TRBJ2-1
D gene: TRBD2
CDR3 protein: CASSAGLAGGVSYNEQFF
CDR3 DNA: TGTGCCAGCAGCGCGGGACTAGCGGGAGGAGTCTCCTACAATGAGCAGTTCTTC

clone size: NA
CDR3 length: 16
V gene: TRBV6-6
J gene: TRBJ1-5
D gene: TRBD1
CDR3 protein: CASRPARQGVNQPQHF
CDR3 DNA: TGTGCCAGCAGGCCAGCCAGACAGGGAGTCAATCAGCCCCAGCATTTT

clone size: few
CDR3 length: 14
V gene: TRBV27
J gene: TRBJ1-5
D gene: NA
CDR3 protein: CASSPRDSNQPQHF
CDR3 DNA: TGTGCCAGCAGTCCGCGGGACAGCAATCAGCCCCAGCATTTT

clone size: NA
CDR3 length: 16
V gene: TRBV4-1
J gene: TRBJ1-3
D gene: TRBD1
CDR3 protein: CASSQQDRGSGNTIYF
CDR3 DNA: TGCGCCAGCAGCCAACAGGACAGGGGCTCTGGAAACACCATATATTTT

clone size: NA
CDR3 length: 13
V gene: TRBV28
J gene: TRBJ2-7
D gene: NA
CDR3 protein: CASSQGRSYEQYF
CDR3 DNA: TGTGCCAGCAGTCAAGGACGGTCCTACGAGCAGTACTTC

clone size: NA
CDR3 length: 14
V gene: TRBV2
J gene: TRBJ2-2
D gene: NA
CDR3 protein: CASSEVGGTGELFF
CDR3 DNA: TGTGCCAGCAGTGAGGTAGGCGGCACCGGGGAGCTGTTTTTT

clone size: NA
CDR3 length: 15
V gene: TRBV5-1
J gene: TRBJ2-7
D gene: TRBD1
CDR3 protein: CASSLGDSHPLEQYF
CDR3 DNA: TGCGCCAGCAGCTTAGGGGACAGCCATCCCCTAGAGCAGTACTTC

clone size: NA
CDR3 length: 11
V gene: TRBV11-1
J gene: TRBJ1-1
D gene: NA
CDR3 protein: CASSLGGTASF
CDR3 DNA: TGTGCCAGCAGCTTAGGTGGAACAGCCTCCTTT

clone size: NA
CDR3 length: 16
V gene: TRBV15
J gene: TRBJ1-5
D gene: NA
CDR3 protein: CATSRDSGNSYQPQHF
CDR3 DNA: TGTGCCACCAGCAGAGATTCAGGGAACAGTTATCAGCCCCAGCATTTT

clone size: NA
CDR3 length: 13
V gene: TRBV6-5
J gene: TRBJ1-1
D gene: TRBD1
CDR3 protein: CASTGTGNTEAFF
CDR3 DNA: TGTGCCAGCACCGGGACAGGGAACACTGAAGCTTTCTTT

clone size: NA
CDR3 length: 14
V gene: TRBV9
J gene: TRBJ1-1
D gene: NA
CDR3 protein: CASSVLTGETEAFF
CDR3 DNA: TGTGCCAGCAGCGTACTAACAGGAGAAACTGAAGCTTTCTTT

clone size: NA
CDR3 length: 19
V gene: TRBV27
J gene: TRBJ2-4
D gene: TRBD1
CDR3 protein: CASSLSGGEGGYVKNIQYF
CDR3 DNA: TGTGCCAGCAGTTTATCAGGGGGCGAAGGGGGTTATGTCAAAAACATTCAGTACTTC

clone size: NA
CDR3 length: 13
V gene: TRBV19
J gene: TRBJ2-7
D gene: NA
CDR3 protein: CASSITRTTEQYF
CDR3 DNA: TGTGCCAGTAGTATTACCCGAACCACGGAGCAGTACTTC

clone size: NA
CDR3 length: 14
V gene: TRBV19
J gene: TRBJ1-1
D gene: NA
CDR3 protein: CASIKQRGPGEAFF
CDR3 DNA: TGTGCCAGTATTAAACAAAGAGGGCCGGGTGAAGCTTTCTTT

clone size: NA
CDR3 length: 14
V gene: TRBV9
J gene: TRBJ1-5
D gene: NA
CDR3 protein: CASSVGSSNQPQHF
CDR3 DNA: TGTGCCAGCAGCGTAGGTAGTAGCAATCAGCCCCAGCATTTT

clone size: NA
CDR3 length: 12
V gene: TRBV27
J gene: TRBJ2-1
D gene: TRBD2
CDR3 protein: CASFTSGGEQFF
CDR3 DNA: TGTGCCAGCTTTACTAGCGGGGGGGAGCAGTTCTTC